Listed below are T cell receptor beta chains from one sample, sequenced in a study of blood T cell repertoires in COVID-19. Produced via immunoSEQ multiplex PCR; TCRdb's table is partial and in-frame only. The table has 70,000 to 95,000 clones, more than 70% seen once; the top ten hold 25%. Sequencing input: peripheral blood. These TCRs come from a human donor in a cohort sampled during active COVID-19. CDR3s include the opening cysteine and the closing phenylalanine or tryptophan. D genes are given only for firm matches. Some rows have no size entry. The others give once, few or many, or a class for an expanded clone.

D: -; J: TRBJ2-7; length: 15; size: once; V: TRBV15; DNA: TGTGCCACCAGCAGCCAGGACAGAAGCTCCTACGAGCAGTACTTC; CDR3: CATSSQDRSSYEQYF
D: -; J: TRBJ1-1; length: 15; size: -; V: TRBV28; DNA: TGTGCCAGTCCTTTTTCCCGGGCCCAGGGCACTGAAGCTTTCTTT; CDR3: CASPFSRAQGTEAFF
D: -; J: TRBJ1-2; length: 13; size: -; V: TRBV12-3/TRBV12-4; DNA: TGTGCCAGCAGTTCCCGGACCCGGGGAGGCTACACCTTC; CDR3: CASSSRTRGGYTF
D: TRBD1; J: TRBJ2-7; length: 14; size: -; V: TRBV19; DNA: TGTGCCAGTAGTACCGGACAGGGGGCTCACGAGCAGTACTTC; CDR3: CASSTGQGAHEQYF
D: TRBD1; J: TRBJ2-5; length: 18; size: -; V: TRBV4-2; DNA: TGTGCCAGCAGCCAAGGAGCTCTGGGGGCAGGGGGCTTTGAGACCCAGTACTTC; CDR3: CASSQGALGAGGFETQYF
D: TRBD1; J: TRBJ2-5; length: 16; size: -; V: TRBV18; DNA: TGTGCCAGCTCATCGCGGACAGGGCAGAACCAAGAGACCCAGTACTTC; CDR3: CASSSRTGQNQETQYF
D: -; J: TRBJ2-3; length: 11; size: -; V: TRBV28; DNA: TGTGCCAGCGGCCGCACAGATACGCAGTATTTT; CDR3: CASGRTDTQYF
D: TRBD1; J: TRBJ2-1; length: 15; size: -; V: TRBV6-5; DNA: TGTGCCAGCAGCCCGCGGGGACAGGGAGGTCCTGAGCAGTTCTTC; CDR3: CASSPRGQGGPEQFF
D: TRBD1; J: TRBJ2-3; length: 16; size: -; V: TRBV18; DNA: TGTGCCAGCTCACGTGGACAGGGGGCGGTCGCAGATACGCAGTATTTT; CDR3: CASSRGQGAVADTQYF
D: TRBD2; J: TRBJ2-3; length: 16; size: -; V: TRBV19; DNA: TGTGCCAGTTCCCGACTAGCGGGAGAAGGGACAGATACGCAGTATTTT; CDR3: CASSRLAGEGTDTQYF
D: TRBD1; J: TRBJ2-7; length: 15; size: -; V: TRBV5-1; DNA: TGCGCCAGCAGCTTGGAGGGACAGGGGGCCTACGAGCAGTACTTC; CDR3: CASSLEGQGAYEQYF